What follows are 9 T cell receptor beta chains derived from one specimen sequenced in a study of blood T cell repertoires in COVID-19. The assay was immunoSEQ multiplex PCR, and TCRdb's table has in-frame clones only and misses some. The sample lists tens of thousands of clones, more than 85% seen once, with 7.4% in the top ten. The sample was peripheral blood. All receptors derive from a human donor with active COVID-19. The donor label of this sample is uncertain.

This sequence joins TRBV4-3 and TRBJ2-1; the D gene is possibly TRBD2 (6 bases). Germline CDR1 and CDR2: LGHNA and YSLEER. This CDR3 comprises 14 residues. V shed 0 bases and J shed 8 bases, with 11 bases lying between them. In nucleotides, the CDR3 is TGCGCCAGCAGCCAAGAGCGGGGTTGGGATGAGCAGTTCTTC. Amino acids: CASSQERGWDEQFF.

This clone is a singleton in its sample. The chain couples TRBV5-1 to TRBJ2-7; D is perhaps TRBD2 (5 bases). V lost 6 bases and J 0 bases, leaving 19 bases between the germline ends. Germline V gene sequence: CDR1 SGHRS, CDR2 YFSETQ. This CDR3 comprises 16 residues. The CDR3 is CASTRGVVGSSYEQYF. In DNA form, the CDR3 reads TGCGCCAGCACCCGTGGAGTCGTAGGGAGCTCCTACGAGCAGTACTTC. The complete variable domain, with remaining parts taken from reference TRBV5-1 and TRBJ2-7, reads KAGVTQTPRYLIKTRGQQVTLSCSPISGHRSVSWYQQTPGQGLQFLFEYFSETQRNKGNFPGRFSGRQFSNSRSEMNVSTLELGDSALYLCASTRGVVGSSYEQYFGPGTRLTVT.

The chain joins TRBV2 to TRBJ1-2; TRBD1 might be the D (6 bases). Germline V gene sequence: CDR1 SNHLY, CDR2 FYNNEI. The CDR3 consists of 13 residues. With 3 bases removed from V and 5 bases from J, the gap between germline ends came to 10 bases. CDR3 DNA: TGTGCCAGCAGTGATGCAGGGACATATGGCTACACCTTC. Amino acids: CASSDAGTYGYTF.

The V gene is TRBV30, the J gene TRBJ1-1; perhaps TRBD1 as D (5 bases). This CDR3 has 16 residues. V lost 2 bases, J lost 3 bases, and 19 bases lay in between. CDR1 is GTSNPN and CDR2 is SVGIG in the germline V gene (reference sequence). The CDR3 region has the DNA TGTGCCTGGAGTAGGGGAGGGAGGGGTAAGGACACTGAAGCTTTCTTT. Protein: CAWSRGGRGKDTEAFF.

The rearrangement links TRBV7-9 to TRBJ1-4; 7 bases are shared with TRBD1. CDR3 length: 13 amino acids. Per the germline V gene, CDR1 is SEHNR and CDR2 is FQNEAQ (reference sequence). V was pared by 4 bases and J by 12 bases, with 8 bases of the junction left unmatched. The CDR3 loop is CASSSDRERQLFF. The CDR3 nucleotides read TGTGCCAGCAGCTCTGACAGGGAAAGACAACTGTTTTTT.

This chain links TRBV7-9 with TRBJ1-2; perhaps TRBD1 as D (6 bases). The germline gives CDR1 SEHNR, CDR2 FQNEAQ (reference sequence). The V and J ends lost 5 bases and 4 bases respectively, with 14 bases between them. The CDR3 sequence is 14 residues long. CDR3 protein: CASSTSGQSYGYTF. The CDR3 bases are TGTGCCAGCAGCACCAGTGGACAGAGCTATGGCTACACCTTC.

The chain is built from TRBV5-6 and TRBJ1-1, with D uncertain. Germline-derived CDR1 and CDR2 are SGHDT and YYEEEE. The CDR3 runs 14 residues. The V end was cut by 1 base, the J end by 2 bases, with 9 bases between. The CDR3 DNA follows: TGTGCCAGCAGCTTGTTGGCGGTTAACACTGAAGCTTTCTTT. It codes for CASSLLAVNTEAFF.

The chain recombines TRBV7-3 with TRBJ2-5, with unresolved D. Germline-derived CDR1 and CDR2 are SGHTA and FQGTGA. V dropped 5 bases and J dropped 3 bases, with 10 bases sitting between them. The CDR3 is 13 amino acids. The CDR3 region has the DNA TGTGCCAGCAGCCGCGAGCGCGAAGAGACCCAGTACTTC. This encodes CASSREREETQYF.

The J gene is TRBJ1-2, the V gene TRBV6-4, with 9 bases that match TRBD1. V lost 1 base to trimming and J lost 6 bases; unmatched junction nucleotides: 6. Germline CDR1 MRHNA, CDR2 SNTAGT. The CDR3 has 15 residues. CDR3 residues: CASSDYGTGMDGYTF. The CDR3, as DNA: TGTGCCAGCAGTGACTACGGGACAGGGATGGATGGCTACACCTTC.